The rows below give T cell receptor beta chains drawn from one sample of a study of yellow fever vaccine responses in identical twins. MiXCR, run by TCRdb on the RT-PCR reads, gives a single entry per CDR3 protein. Among 9,000 to 13,000 distinct CDR3 sequences listed, roughly 85% were seen once. Source: T cells from blood (PBMCs), unsorted or a sorted subset (not recorded which), taken before or after yellow fever vaccination (not recorded which). The receptors come from a woman aged 18-29 years who received the yellow fever vaccine. Each CDR3 is given without its conserved first and last residue. D genes are given only for firm matches. Expanded clones are given a class, and other clones once, few, many or no size at all.

TRBD2 14 TRBV11-3 NA ASSLVGSGGANTQY
TRBD2 13 TRBV18 NA ASSPGLATYNEQF
TRBD1 13 TRBV7-3 NA ASSRGQGRDNEQF
NA 11 TRBV2 few ASSEPGYETQY
NA 12 TRBV4-2 NA ASSQARGPQPQH
NA 16 TRBV3-1 NA ASSPVNYRVRAKNIQY
TRBD2 11 TRBV19 NA ASKLAGVNEQF
NA 12 TRBV4-3 NA ASSQNLRDNEQF
NA 10 TRBV29-1 NA SANKENTEAF
TRBD1 12 TRBV11-1 NA ASSQGQLNQPQH
NA 10 TRBV2 NA ASSAWGETQY
TRBD2 11 TRBV12-3/TRBV12-4 NA ASSRTSGETQY
NA 13 TRBV19 once ASSIGALAVSEQY
NA 9 TRBV20-1 NA SARNLQYGY
NA 10 TRBV29-1 NA SVVGANTEAF
NA 13 TRBV6-4 few ASSLDFGAQETQY
NA 11 TRBV11-3 NA ASSLGWRDEQF
TRBD1 13 TRBV12-3/TRBV12-4 NA ASGFYWTGGFEQY
NA 13 TRBV12-3/TRBV12-4 once ASSLRQGSQETQY
TRBD2 14 TRBV18 NA ASSPGGTSFRNEQF
NA 12 TRBV6-5 NA ASSYDSMTDEQF
NA 15 TRBV20-1 NA SARDILTGKGDTEAF
NA 11 TRBV19 NA ASTEGLRQPQH
NA 13 TRBV11-1 NA ASSFLAGTNYGYT
NA 12 TRBV12-3/TRBV12-4 NA ASSPQPNSDTQY
NA 13 TRBV28 NA ASSLLQGVGSPLH
NA 14 TRBV18 NA ASSPGQGRGNNEQF
NA 12 TRBV18 NA ASSGDLSPYEQY
NA 11 TRBV12-3/TRBV12-4 few ASSRDSNQPQH
TRBD2 14 TRBV5-1 NA ASSLEPGLDHNEQF
NA 16 TRBV19 few ASSPRQVALRSNQPQH
TRBD1 13 TRBV18 NA ASSQTGVGSTEAF
NA 13 TRBV4-2 few ASSNRVQRNQPQH
TRBD1 15 TRBV4-3 NA ASSQADRGYSNTEAF
NA 12 TRBV14 once ASSQVGTYNEQF
NA 11 TRBV20-1 NA SASPGEASPLH
TRBD1 14 TRBV4-1 NA ASSQGRQGAGNTIY
TRBD1 12 TRBV13 few ASSWTGSNQPQH
NA 12 TRBV3-1 NA ASSPGTFNNEQF
NA 11 TRBV9 NA ASSALGHSPLH
NA 10 TRBV29-1 NA STAGLGETQY
NA 15 TRBV5-6 NA ASSLIVGGESTDTQY
NA 14 TRBV7-1 NA ASSSAGGASYNEQF
NA 11 TRBV20-1 NA SAISTSNQPQH
TRBD2 12 TRBV18 NA ASSRSGTSYEQY
NA 13 TRBV5-4 NA ASSFLISGANVLT
TRBD1 12 TRBV11-1 NA ASSYPTGGYEQY
NA 12 TRBV10-1 once ASSDLRRGAEAF
NA 13 TRBV7-9 NA ASRSGEVSYNEQF
NA 16 TRBV1 NA TSSSPGTSGRGPYEQY
NA 12 TRBV10-3 NA AISENTGSYGYT
TRBD1 14 TRBV18 NA ASSSGTGGSDWEAF
TRBD2 13 TRBV2 NA ASSESGGLIGELF
NA 12 TRBV7-9 NA ASSHAGVGNEQF
NA 11 TRBV20-1 once SASYRLHYELY